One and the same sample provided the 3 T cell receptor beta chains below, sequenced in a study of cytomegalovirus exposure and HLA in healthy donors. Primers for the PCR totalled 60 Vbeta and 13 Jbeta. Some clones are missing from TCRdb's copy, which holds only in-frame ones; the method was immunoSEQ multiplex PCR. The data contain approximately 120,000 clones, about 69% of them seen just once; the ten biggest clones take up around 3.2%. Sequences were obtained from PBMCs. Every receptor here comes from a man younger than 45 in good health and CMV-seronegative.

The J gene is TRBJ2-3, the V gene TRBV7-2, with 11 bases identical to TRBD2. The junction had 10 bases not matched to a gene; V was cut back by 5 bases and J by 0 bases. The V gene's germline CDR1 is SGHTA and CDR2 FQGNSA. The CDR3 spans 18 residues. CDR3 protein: CASSLLAGGLSSTDTQYF. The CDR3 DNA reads TGTGCCAGCAGCCTTCTAGCGGGGGGCCTATCTAGCACAGATACGCAGTATTTT.

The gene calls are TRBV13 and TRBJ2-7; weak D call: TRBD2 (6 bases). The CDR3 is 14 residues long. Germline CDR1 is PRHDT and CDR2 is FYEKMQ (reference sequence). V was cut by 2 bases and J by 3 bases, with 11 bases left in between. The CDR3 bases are TGTGCCAGCAGCTTATCGGGACTTCGCTACGAGCAGTACTTC. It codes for CASSLSGLRYEQYF.

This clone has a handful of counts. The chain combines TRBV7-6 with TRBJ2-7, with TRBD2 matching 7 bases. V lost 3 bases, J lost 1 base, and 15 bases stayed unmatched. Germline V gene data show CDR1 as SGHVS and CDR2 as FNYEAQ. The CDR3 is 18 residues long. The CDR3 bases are TGTGCCAGCAGCTTGCCGGGGGGTGAAGCACAGAGATCCTACGAGCAGTACTTC. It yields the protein CASSLPGGEAQRSYEQYF.